One and the same sample provided the 4 T cell receptor beta chains below, sequenced in a study of regulatory T cells after allogeneic stem cell transplantation (dated by TCRdb to 2016 to 2019). The sample's time point label, in plain terms: 30 days after allogeneic hematopoietic stem cell transplantation. Sequencer: Illumina MiSeq. The SMARTer RACE cDNA Amplification kit was used to reverse transcribe the RNA, and the TCR beta CDR3 region was then amplified. TCRdb took the public reads, trimmed them with fastp at Q25, ran MiXCR for clone calling and kept in-frame beta chains. Duplicate CDR3 protein sequences are folded into a single record with the most common DNA and genes. For this sample there are approximately 800 distinct CDR3 sequences; 20% to 25% appear just once. Together, the top ten hold 15% to 20% of the sample. The specimen comprised sorted CD4+ T cells from blood (whether regulatory or conventional is not recorded), sampled 30 days after allogeneic stem cell transplant. The receptors come from a human patient who had an allogeneic stem cell transplant, so the T cells may come from the graft donor.

V usage is TRBV24-1 and J usage is TRBJ2-1; D uncertain. The CDR3 loop spans 12 amino acids. Deletions cut 9 bases from V and 5 bases from J, with 10 bases between. Germline V gene sequence: CDR1 KGHDR, CDR2 SFDVKD. The CDR3 is CATGCTNNEQFF. The CDR3 bases are TGTGCCACCGGCTGTACAAACAATGAGCAGTTCTTC.

By its share, this clonotype is large. The CDR3 nucleotides are TGTGCCAGCAGTCAAGGCGGAAAGACGGCCTACGAGCAGTACTTC. Its protein is CASSQGGKTAYEQYF. This rearrangement joins TRBV7-2 to TRBJ2-7; no clear D gene. V lost 6 bases and J 2 bases, leaving 17 bases between the germline ends. Germline V lookup: CDR1 SGHTA, CDR2 FQGNSA. There are 15 residues in the CDR3. The whole variable domain, remainder taken from reference TRBV7-2 and TRBJ2-7, is GAGVSQSPSNKVTEKGKDVELRCDPISGHTALYWYRQSLGQGLEFLIYFQGNSAPDKSGLPSDRFSAERTGGSVSTLTIQRTQQEDSAVYLCASSQGGKTAYEQYFGPGTRLTVT.

This clonotype is large in the sample. The chain couples TRBV27 to TRBJ2-5, with 12 nucleotides matching TRBD2. The CDR3 runs 17 residues. V shed 6 bases and J 4 bases; nucleotides not matched to a gene: 12. Looked up from germline, CDR1 is MNHEY and CDR2 is SMNVEV (reference sequence). The CDR3 sequence is CASRRGDLAGGGETQYF. DNA for the CDR3: TGTGCCAGCAGGAGGGGGGACCTAGCGGGAGGGGGAGAGACCCAGTACTTC.

This clonotype is classed as medium-sized. DNA of the CDR3: TGTGCCAGCAGCCAAGGGACACCTTTCTCTGGGGCCAACGTCCTGACTTTC. This codes for CASSQGTPFSGANVLTF. The chain joins TRBV3-1 to TRBJ2-6, with D possibly being TRBD1 (5 bases). CDR1 LGHDT and CDR2 YNNKEL come from the germline V gene (reference sequence). The CDR3 runs 17 residues. Trimming pared 1 base from V and 0 bases from J, leaving 10 bases between.